The 15 T cell receptor beta chains below all came from one sample that was sequenced in a study of T cells in Graves' hyperthyroidism and ophthalmopathy. Researchers took RNA transcripts and amplified the TCR beta CDR3 regions from them. HTBI primers were the set used in a first-round RT-PCR of the TCR CDR3. Each CDR3 protein is one row after TCRdb ran MiXCR on the multiplex PCR reads. Found here are more than 350,000 distinct CDR3 sequences, roughly 17% of them singletons; the top ten hold around 35%. Sample: blood. The source is a woman aged 30 to 39 with Graves' hyperthyroidism that later progressed to Graves' ophthalmopathy.

This clonotype was seen at least ten times. The chain recombines TRBV5-1 with TRBJ1-2; no definite D call. CDR1 and CDR2 from the germline V gene are SGHRS and YFSETQ. The CDR3 consists of 16 residues. V dropped 1 base and J dropped 0 bases, with 13 bases sitting between them. The CDR3 sequence is CASSLSGSLPNYGYTF. CDR3 sequence (DNA): TGCGCCAGCAGCTTGTCGGGCAGCCTTCCTAACTATGGCTACACCTTC.

The gene calls are TRBV29-1 and TRBJ2-1; 10 nucleotides line up with TRBD2. The CDR3 contains 15 residues. The germline V gene encodes CDR1 SQVTM and CDR2 ANQGSEA. V lost 3 bases, J lost 7 bases, and 9 bases stayed unmatched. Written as DNA, the CDR3 is TGCAGCGTTGATGGGACAGCGGGGGGGGTAAATGAGCAGTTCTTC. This translates into CSVDGTAGGVNEQFF.

In this sample, this clonotype turned up many times. The DNA of the CDR3 is TGTGCCAGCAGTGGGGGGGACTTCTCAAATCAGCCCCAGCATTTT. As protein: CASSGGDFSNQPQHF. The gene calls are TRBV28 and TRBJ1-5; TRBD1 might be the D (5 bases). Between the trimmed V and J ends, which lost 5 bases and 4 bases, there was a span of 15 bases. CDR1 and CDR2 from the germline V gene are MDHEN and SYDVKM. There are 15 residues in the CDR3.

This clonotype was observed at least ten times. This rearrangement joins TRBV29-1 to TRBJ1-1; D remains unclear. Germline lookup yields CDR1 SQVTM and CDR2 ANQGSEA. Trimming cost V 6 bases and J 1 base, with 9 bases left between them. This CDR3 has 12 amino acids. CDR3 sequence: CSVVDANTEAFF. CDR3 DNA sequence: TGCAGCGTGGTAGACGCGAACACTGAAGCTTTCTTT.

This clonotype was found many times. The chain links TRBV28 to TRBJ2-7; D gene unclear. V was trimmed by 10 bases and J by 3 bases, leaving 19 bases between them. This CDR3 has 14 residues. Per germline, CDR1 MDHEN and CDR2 SYDVKM. Here the CDR3 DNA reads TGTGCCACCACGCCCAGCGCGGCCCTCTACGAGCAGTACTTC. This codes for CATTPSAALYEQYF. Looking up the rest from reference TRBV28 and TRBJ2-7 gives the full variable domain: DVKVTQSSRYLVKRTGEKVFLECVQDMDHENMFWYRQDPGLGLRLIYFSYDVKMKEKGDIPEGYSVSREKKERFSLILESASTNQTSMYLCATTPSAALYEQYFGPGTRLTVT.

This clonotype was detected ten times or more. The rearrangement joins TRBV24-1 to TRBJ2-1; 14 nucleotides line up with TRBD2. CDR1 is KGHDR, CDR2 SFDVKD, per germline. The ends lost 4 bases at V and 2 bases at J; junction bases unmatched: 12. The CDR3 covers 20 residues. The CDR3 sequence is CATSDPFGTSGSEPYNEQFF. The DNA for the CDR3 is TGTGCCACCAGTGACCCTTTTGGGACTAGCGGGAGTGAGCCCTACAATGAGCAGTTCTTC.

This chain joins TRBV20-1 and TRBJ2-3; 7 bases match TRBD1. Germline lookup yields CDR1 DFQATT and CDR2 SNEGSKA (reference sequence). The CDR3 is 14 amino acids. V lost 0 bases to trimming and J lost 7 bases; unmatched junction nucleotides: 7. The CDR3 bases are TGCAGTGCTAGAGATTTACAGGGGCCTTATACGCAGTATTTT. Encoded protein: CSARDLQGPYTQYF.

In this sample, this clonotype turned up a few times. Since a much larger clone is just one base distant, this may be a read error. The chain carries TRBV2 and TRBJ2-5; 9 positions match TRBD1. The CDR3 runs 15 residues. Germline loops: CDR1 SNHLY, CDR2 FYNNEI. Trimming removed 7 bases from V and 7 bases from J; junction bases left unmatched: 13. As DNA, the CDR3 is TGTGCCAGCAATGAGCTTCGGACAGGGGTAGTGACCCAGTACTTC. This translates into CASNELRTGVVTQYF.

This rearrangement joins TRBV19 to TRBJ1-3, with TRBD1 matching over 7 bases. The CDR3 consists of 15 residues. Germline lookup yields CDR1 LNHDA and CDR2 SQIVND (reference sequence). Losses at the gene ends were 5 bases for V and 5 bases for J; bases not matched to a gene: 9. CDR3 region: CASSPGTAKRNTIYF. The DNA of the CDR3 is TGTGCCAGTAGTCCAGGGACAGCGAAAAGAAACACCATATATTTT. Variable domain in full (rest from reference TRBV19 and TRBJ1-3): DGGITQSPKYLFRKEGQNVTLSCEQNLNHDAMYWYRQDPGQGLRLIYYSQIVNDFQKGDIAEGYSVSREKKESFPLTVTSAQKNPTAFYLCASSPGTAKRNTIYFGEGSWLTVV.

In its sample, this clonotype was seen many times. V is TRBV3-1 and J is TRBJ2-3, with 14 bases aligning to TRBD2. Looked up from germline, CDR1 is LGHDT and CDR2 is YNNKEL (reference sequence). The CDR3 is 15 residues long. J lost 6 bases, V lost 4 bases, and 3 bases had no gene match. The CDR3 sequence is CASSRGLAGADTQYF. CDR3 sequence (DNA): TGTGCCAGCAGCCGGGGACTAGCGGGAGCTGATACGCAGTATTTT.

The V gene is TRBV19, the J gene TRBJ2-1, with D tentatively TRBD1 or TRBD2 (6 bases each). The CDR3 has 15 amino acids. The germline V gene has CDR1 LNHDA and CDR2 SQIVND (reference sequence). Trimming shortened V by 8 bases and J by 3 bases, and 17 bases separated the two germline ends. The CDR3 region is CASSPRGVFYNEQFF. The CDR3 bases are TGTGCCAGTTCACCGAGGGGGGTGTTCTACAATGAGCAGTTCTTC.

This clonotype was detected many times. This chain uses TRBV19 with TRBJ2-1, with D maybe TRBD2 (5 bases). The ends were cut back, 3 bases at V and 6 bases at J, with 12 bases in the middle. The CDR3 covers 14 residues. Germline V gene data show CDR1 as LNHDA and CDR2 as SQIVND (reference sequence). The CDR3, as DNA: TGTGCCAGTAGTATGGGGTTGAGGGTCAATGAGCAGTTCTTC. This sequence encodes CASSMGLRVNEQFF.

At least ten counts were recorded for this clonotype. The rearrangement uses TRBV11-2 and TRBJ2-2; D possibly matches TRBD1 or TRBD2 (6 bases each). Germline assignment: CDR1 SGHAT and CDR2 FQNNGV. Trimming removed 5 bases at V and 4 bases at J, with 11 bases between. CDR3 length: 14 amino acids. CDR3 nucleotides: TGTGCCAGCAGCCGCTCGGGGGCCACCGGGGAGCTGTTTTTT. It translates to CASSRSGATGELFF.

There are many counts of this clonotype. The rearrangement uses TRBV30 and TRBJ1-2; the D gene is possibly TRBD1 (5 bases). The germline V gene encodes CDR1 GTSNPN and CDR2 SVGIG (reference sequence). The CDR3 contains 12 residues. Trimming took off 2 bases at V and 7 bases at J, with 11 bases between the two ends. CDR3 sequence reads: CAWSNGGGGYTF. The CDR3 DNA reads TGTGCCTGGAGTAACGGGGGAGGTGGCTACACCTTC.

This clonotype has ten or more counts. The chain couples TRBV20-1 to TRBJ2-2, with a tentative D call TRBD2 (6 bases). This CDR3 is 13 amino acids long. CDR1 and CDR2 from the germline V gene are DFQATT and SNEGSKA (reference sequence). V lost 3 bases and J 1 base, leaving 6 bases between the germline ends. For the CDR3, the DNA is TGCAGTGCTAGGGAGGGGAACACCGGGGAGCTGTTTTTT. Protein sequence: CSAREGNTGELFF.